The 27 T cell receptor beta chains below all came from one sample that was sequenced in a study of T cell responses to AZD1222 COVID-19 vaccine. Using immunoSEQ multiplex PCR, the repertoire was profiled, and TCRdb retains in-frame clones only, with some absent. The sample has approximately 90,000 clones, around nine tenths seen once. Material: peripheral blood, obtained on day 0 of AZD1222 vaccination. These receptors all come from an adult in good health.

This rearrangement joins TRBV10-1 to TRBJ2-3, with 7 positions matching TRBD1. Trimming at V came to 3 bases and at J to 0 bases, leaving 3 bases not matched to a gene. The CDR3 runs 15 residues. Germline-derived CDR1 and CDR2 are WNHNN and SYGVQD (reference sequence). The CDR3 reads CASSERTGSTDTQYF. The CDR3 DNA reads TGCGCCAGCAGTGAAAGGACAGGCAGCACAGATACGCAGTATTTT.

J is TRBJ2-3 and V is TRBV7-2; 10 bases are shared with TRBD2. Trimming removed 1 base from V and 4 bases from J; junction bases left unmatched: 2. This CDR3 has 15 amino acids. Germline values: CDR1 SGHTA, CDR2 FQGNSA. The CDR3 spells CASSLGSGRADTQYF. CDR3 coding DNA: TGTGCCAGCAGCTTAGGGAGCGGGAGGGCAGATACGCAGTATTTT.

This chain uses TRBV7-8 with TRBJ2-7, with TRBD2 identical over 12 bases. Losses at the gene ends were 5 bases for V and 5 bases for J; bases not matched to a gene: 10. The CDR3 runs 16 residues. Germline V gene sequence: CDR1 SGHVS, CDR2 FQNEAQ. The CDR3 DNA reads TGTGCCAGCAGCACCCGACTAGCGGGAGTGCTCAACGAGCAGTACTTC. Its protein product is CASSTRLAGVLNEQYF.

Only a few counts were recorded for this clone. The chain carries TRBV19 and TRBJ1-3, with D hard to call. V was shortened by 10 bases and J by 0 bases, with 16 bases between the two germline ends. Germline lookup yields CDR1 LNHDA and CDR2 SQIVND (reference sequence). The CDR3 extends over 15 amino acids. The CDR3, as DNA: TGTGCCACCGCTGGCAGGACGAGCTCTGGAAACACCATATATTTT. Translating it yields CATAGRTSSGNTIYF. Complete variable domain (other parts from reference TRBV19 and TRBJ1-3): DGGITQSPKYLFRKEGQNVTLSCEQNLNHDAMYWYRQDPGQGLRLIYYSQIVNDFQKGDIAEGYSVSREKKESFPLTVTSAQKNPTAFYLCATAGRTSSGNTIYFGEGSWLTVV.

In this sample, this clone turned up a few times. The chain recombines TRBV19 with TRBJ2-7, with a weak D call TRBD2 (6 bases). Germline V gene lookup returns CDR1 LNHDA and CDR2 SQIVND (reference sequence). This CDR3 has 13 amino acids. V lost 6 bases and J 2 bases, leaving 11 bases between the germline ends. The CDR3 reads CASSRDSTYEQYF. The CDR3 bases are TGTGCCAGTAGCCGGGACTCAACCTACGAGCAGTACTTC.

CDR3 loop: CASSLGQGANSPLHF. The CDR3 bases are TGTGCCAGCAGCTTGGGACAGGGCGCAAATTCACCCCTCCACTTT. The chain uses TRBV5-4 and TRBJ1-6, with 7 bases that match TRBD1. Germline-derived CDR1 and CDR2 are SGHNT and YYREEE (reference sequence). V shed 0 bases and J 7 bases; nucleotides not matched to a gene: 4. The CDR3 extends over 15 amino acids.

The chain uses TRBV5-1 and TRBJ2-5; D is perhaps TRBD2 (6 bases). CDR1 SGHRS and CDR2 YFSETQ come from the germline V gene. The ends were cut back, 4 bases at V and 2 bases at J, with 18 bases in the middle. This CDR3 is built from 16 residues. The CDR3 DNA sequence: TGCGCCAGCAGCCTCCGGGAGATAGCCCCGCAAGAGACCCAGTACTTC. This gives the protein CASSLREIAPQETQYF.

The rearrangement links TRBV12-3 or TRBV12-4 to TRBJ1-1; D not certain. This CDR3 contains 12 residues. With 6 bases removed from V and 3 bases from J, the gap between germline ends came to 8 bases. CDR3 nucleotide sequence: TGTGCCAGCAGCGTGTCTTACACTGAAGCTTTCTTT. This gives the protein CASSVSYTEAFF.

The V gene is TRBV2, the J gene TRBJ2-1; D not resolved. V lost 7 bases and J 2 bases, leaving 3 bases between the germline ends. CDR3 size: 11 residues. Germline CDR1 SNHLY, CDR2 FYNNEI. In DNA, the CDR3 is TGTGCCAGCAAAGCCTACAATGAGCAGTTCTTC. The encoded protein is CASKAYNEQFF.

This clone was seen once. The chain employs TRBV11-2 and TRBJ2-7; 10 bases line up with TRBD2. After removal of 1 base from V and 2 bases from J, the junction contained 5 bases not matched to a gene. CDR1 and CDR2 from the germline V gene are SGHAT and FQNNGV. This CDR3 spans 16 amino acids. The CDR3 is CASSLGERGGTYEQYF. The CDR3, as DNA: TGTGCCAGCAGCTTAGGCGAGCGGGGGGGGACCTACGAGCAGTACTTC.

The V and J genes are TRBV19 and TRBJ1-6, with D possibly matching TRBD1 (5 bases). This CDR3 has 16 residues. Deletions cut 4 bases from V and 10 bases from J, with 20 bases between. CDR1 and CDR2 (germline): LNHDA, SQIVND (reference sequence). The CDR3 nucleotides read TGTGCCAGTAGTAGGGACCAACGTCCGGCGGAATCACCCCTCCACTTT. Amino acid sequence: CASSRDQRPAESPLHF.

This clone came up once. The CDR3 DNA is TGCGCCAGCAGCAAGGGACAGGGAGACAACATTCAGTACTTC. Its translation: CASSKGQGDNIQYF. The chain links TRBV5-1 to TRBJ2-4, with TRBD1 matching over 9 bases. Germline V gene data show CDR1 as SGHRS and CDR2 as YFSETQ. The CDR3 runs 14 residues. The ends lost 4 bases at V and 7 bases at J; junction bases unmatched: 6.

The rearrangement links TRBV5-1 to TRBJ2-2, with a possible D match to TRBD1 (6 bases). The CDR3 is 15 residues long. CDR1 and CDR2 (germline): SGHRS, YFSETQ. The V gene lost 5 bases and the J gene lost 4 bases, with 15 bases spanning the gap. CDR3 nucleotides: TGCGCCAGCAGTTCTGGACAGTCGACCACCGGGGAGCTGTTTTTT. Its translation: CASSSGQSTTGELFF.

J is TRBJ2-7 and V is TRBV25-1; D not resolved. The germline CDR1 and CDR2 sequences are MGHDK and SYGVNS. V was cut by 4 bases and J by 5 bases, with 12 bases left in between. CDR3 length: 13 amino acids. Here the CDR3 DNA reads TGTGCCAGCAGTGTCGGCAGGCGCAACGAGCAGTACTTC. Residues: CASSVGRRNEQYF.

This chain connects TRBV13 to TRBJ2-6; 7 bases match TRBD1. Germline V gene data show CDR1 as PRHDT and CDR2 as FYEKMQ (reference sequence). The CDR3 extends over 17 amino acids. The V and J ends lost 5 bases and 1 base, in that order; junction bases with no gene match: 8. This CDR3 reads CASSHDRVKSGANVLTF. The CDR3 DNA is TGTGCCAGCAGCCATGACAGGGTCAAGTCTGGGGCCAACGTCCTGACTTTC.

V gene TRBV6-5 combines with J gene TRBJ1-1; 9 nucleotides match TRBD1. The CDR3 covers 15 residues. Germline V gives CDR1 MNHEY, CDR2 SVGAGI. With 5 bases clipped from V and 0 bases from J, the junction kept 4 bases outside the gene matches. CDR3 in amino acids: CASSPGTGMNTEAFF. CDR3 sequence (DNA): TGTGCCAGCAGTCCCGGGACAGGGATGAACACTGAAGCTTTCTTT.

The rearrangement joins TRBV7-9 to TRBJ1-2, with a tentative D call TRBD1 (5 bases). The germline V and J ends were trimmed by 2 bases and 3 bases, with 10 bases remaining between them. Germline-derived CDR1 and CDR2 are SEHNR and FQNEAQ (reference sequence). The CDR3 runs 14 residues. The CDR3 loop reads CASSLRGSDYGYTF. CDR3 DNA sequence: TGTGCCAGCAGCTTAAGGGGTTCAGACTATGGCTACACCTTC. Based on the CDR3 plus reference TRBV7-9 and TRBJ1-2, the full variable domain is DTGVSQNPRHKITKRGQNVTFRCDPISEHNRLYWYRQTLGQGPEFLTYFQNEAQLEKSRLLSDRFSAERPKGSFSTLEIQRTEQGDSAMYLCASSLRGSDYGYTFGSGTRLTVV.

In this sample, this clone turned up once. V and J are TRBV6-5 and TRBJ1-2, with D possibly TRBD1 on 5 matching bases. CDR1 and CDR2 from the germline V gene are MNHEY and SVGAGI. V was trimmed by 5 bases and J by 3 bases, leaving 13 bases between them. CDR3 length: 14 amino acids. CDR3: CASSTGQAHYGYTF. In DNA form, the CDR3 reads TGTGCCAGCAGTACCGGACAAGCGCACTATGGCTACACCTTC.

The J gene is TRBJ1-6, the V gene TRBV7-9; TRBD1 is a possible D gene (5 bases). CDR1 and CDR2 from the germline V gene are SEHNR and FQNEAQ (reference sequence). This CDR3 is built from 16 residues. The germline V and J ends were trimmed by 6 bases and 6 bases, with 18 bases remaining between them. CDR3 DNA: TGTGCCAGCAGGGCAGATCCCGACAGACGTAATTCACCCCTCCACTTT. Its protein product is CASRADPDRRNSPLHF.

Here the CDR3 reads CASSPGGHTFNEQFF. As DNA, the CDR3 is TGTGCCAGCAGCCCAGGGGGTCATACCTTCAATGAGCAGTTCTTC. V is TRBV7-8 and J is TRBJ2-1; 7 bases line up with TRBD1. This CDR3 comprises 15 residues. The V and J ends lost 5 bases and 6 bases, in that order; junction bases with no gene match: 10. The V gene's germline CDR1 is SGHVS and CDR2 FQNEAQ.

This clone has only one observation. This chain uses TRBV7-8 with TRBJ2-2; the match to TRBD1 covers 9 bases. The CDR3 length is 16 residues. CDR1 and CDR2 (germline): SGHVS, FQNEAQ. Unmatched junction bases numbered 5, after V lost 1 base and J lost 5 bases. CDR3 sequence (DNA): TGTGCCAGCAGCTTAGATGGGACAGGGCGGACCGGGGAGCTGTTTTTT. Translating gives CASSLDGTGRTGELFF. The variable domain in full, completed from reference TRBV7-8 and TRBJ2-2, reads GAGVSQSPRYKVAKRGQDVALRCDPISGHVSLFWYQQALGQGPEFLTYFQNEAQLDKSGLPSDRFFAERPEGSVSTLKIQRTQQEDSAVYLCASSLDGTGRTGELFFGEGSRLTVL.

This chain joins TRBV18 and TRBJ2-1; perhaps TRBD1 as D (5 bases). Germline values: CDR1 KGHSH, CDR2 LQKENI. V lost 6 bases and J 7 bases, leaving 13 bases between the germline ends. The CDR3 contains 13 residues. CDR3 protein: CASSWGSMNEQFF. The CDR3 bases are TGTGCCAGCTCTTGGGGCTCGATGAATGAGCAGTTCTTC.

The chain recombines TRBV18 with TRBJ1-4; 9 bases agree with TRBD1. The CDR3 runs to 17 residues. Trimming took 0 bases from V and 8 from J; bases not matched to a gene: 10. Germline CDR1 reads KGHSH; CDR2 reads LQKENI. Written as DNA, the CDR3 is TGTGCCAGCTCACCACCGGGTGCACAGGGGGCCGGGGAAAAACTGTTTTTT. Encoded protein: CASSPPGAQGAGEKLFF.

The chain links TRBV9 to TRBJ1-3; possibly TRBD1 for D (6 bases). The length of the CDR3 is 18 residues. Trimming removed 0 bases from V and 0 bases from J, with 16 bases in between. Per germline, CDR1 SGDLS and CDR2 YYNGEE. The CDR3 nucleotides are TGTGCCAGCAGCGTAGGCACAGGGTTTATTTCCTCTGGAAACACCATATATTTT. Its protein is CASSVGTGFISSGNTIYF.

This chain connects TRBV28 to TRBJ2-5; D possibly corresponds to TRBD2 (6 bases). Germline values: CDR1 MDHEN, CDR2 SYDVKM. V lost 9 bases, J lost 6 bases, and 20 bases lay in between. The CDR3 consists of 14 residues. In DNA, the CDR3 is TGTGCCAGTAAGCAGCGGGTTCTACTACAGACCCAGTACTTC. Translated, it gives CASKQRVLLQTQYF.

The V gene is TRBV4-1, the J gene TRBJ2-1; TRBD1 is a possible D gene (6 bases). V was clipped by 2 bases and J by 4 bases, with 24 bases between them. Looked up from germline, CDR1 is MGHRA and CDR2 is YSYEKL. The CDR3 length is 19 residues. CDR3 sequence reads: CASSQRGITTGGFYNEQFF. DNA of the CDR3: TGCGCCAGCAGCCAAAGAGGGATCACGACAGGAGGCTTTTACAATGAGCAGTTCTTC.

For the CDR3, the DNA is TGTGCCAGCAGTCCCACCCCCGGGACAGGGGCGGGCTACACCTTC. Its translation is CASSPTPGTGAGYTF. This rearrangement joins TRBV5-4 to TRBJ1-2; 10 bases are shared with TRBD1. V trimming: 5 bases; J trimming: 8 bases; junction bases outside the gene matches: 12. This CDR3 spans 15 amino acids. Germline-derived CDR1 and CDR2 are SGHNT and YYREEE (reference sequence).